This is a list of T cell receptor beta chains from one sample in a study of cytomegalovirus exposure and HLA in healthy donors. Profiled with immunoSEQ multiplex PCR; TCRdb holds only in-frame clones, not every one. In the table there are 100,000 to 150,000 clones, about 80% of which are singletons. The specimen sequenced was PBMCs. Source of these receptors: a man in his forties or fifties in good health and CMV-seronegative. Each CDR3 is given with its conserved first and last residue. Each record gives: V gene, J gene, D gene, clone size, CDR3 protein, CDR3 DNA. A D gene is named only where the DNA matches it firmly. Where a row states a size, it is once, few, many or the class of an expanded clone; other rows omit it.

V: TRBV10-3; J: TRBJ1-4; D: TRBD1; size: NA; CDR3: CAISESLDRGTNEKLFF; DNA: TGTGCCATCAGTGAGTCGCTCGACAGGGGCACTAATGAAAAACTGTTTTTT
V: TRBV5-1; J: TRBJ2-5; D: TRBD2; size: NA; CDR3: CASSFLAGGPETQYF; DNA: TGCGCCAGCAGCTTCCTAGCGGGGGGGCCTGAGACCCAGTACTTC
V: TRBV7-3; J: TRBJ2-1; D: TRBD2; size: NA; CDR3: CASSAAPGGYNEQFF; DNA: TGTGCCAGCAGCGCCGCCCCGGGGGGCTACAATGAGCAGTTCTTC
V: TRBV5-6; J: TRBJ2-1; D: NA; size: NA; CDR3: CASSFFDGEYNEQFF; DNA: TGTGCCAGCAGCTTTTTCGACGGGGAGTACAATGAGCAGTTCTTC
V: TRBV19; J: TRBJ1-1; D: TRBD1; size: few; CDR3: CASSTTGSRTEAFF; DNA: TGTGCCAGTAGTACGACAGGGTCCCGGACTGAAGCTTTCTTT
V: TRBV10-3; J: TRBJ1-1; D: TRBD1; size: NA; CDR3: CAISPGQQMNTEAFF; DNA: TGTGCCATCAGTCCGGGACAGCAAATGAACACTGAAGCTTTCTTT
V: TRBV9; J: TRBJ2-1; D: TRBD2; size: NA; CDR3: CASSDSGRIGNEQFF; DNA: TGTGCCAGCAGCGACAGCGGGAGGATCGGCAATGAGCAGTTCTTC
V: TRBV7-2; J: TRBJ2-7; D: NA; size: once; CDR3: CASSHNAGPYEQYF; DNA: TGTGCCAGCAGCCATAATGCAGGTCCCTACGAGCAGTACTTC
V: TRBV18; J: TRBJ1-5; D: TRBD1; size: few; CDR3: CASSPGQDQPQHF; DNA: TGTGCCAGCTCACCGGGACAGGATCAGCCCCAGCATTTT
V: TRBV7-8; J: TRBJ1-2; D: TRBD1; size: NA; CDR3: CASSSPGGYGYTF; DNA: TGTGCCAGCAGCTCCCCAGGGGGCTATGGCTACACCTTC
V: TRBV13; J: TRBJ2-1; D: TRBD1; size: NA; CDR3: CASSALRDRGYNEQFF; DNA: TGTGCCAGCAGCGCACTCCGGGACAGGGGATACAATGAGCAGTTCTTC
V: TRBV30; J: TRBJ2-7; D: NA; size: NA; CDR3: CAWSYQDSRSYEQYF; DNA: TGTGCCTGGAGTTATCAAGACAGTAGGTCCTACGAGCAGTACTTC
V: TRBV7-9; J: TRBJ2-2; D: NA; size: NA; CDR3: CASSSKPNTGELFF; DNA: TGTGCCAGCAGTTCTAAACCAAACACCGGGGAGCTGTTTTTT
V: TRBV5-1; J: TRBJ1-4; D: NA; size: NA; CDR3: CASSRGTGSGEKLFF; DNA: TGCGCCAGCAGCAGAGGGACGGGCAGCGGGGAAAAACTGTTTTTT
V: TRBV7-2; J: TRBJ2-7; D: TRBD2; size: NA; CDR3: CASSLNSGPYEQYF; DNA: TGTGCCAGCAGCTTGAATAGCGGGCCCTACGAGCAGTACTTC
V: TRBV6-1; J: TRBJ1-1; D: TRBD1; size: NA; CDR3: CASSSTGVTEAFF; DNA: TGTGCCAGCAGCTCTACAGGGGTCACTGAAGCTTTCTTT
V: TRBV7-9; J: TRBJ2-1; D: TRBD2; size: NA; CDR3: CASRPPSGRGYNEQFF; DNA: TGTGCCAGCAGACCCCCTAGCGGGAGGGGCTACAATGAGCAGTTCTTC
V: TRBV10-3; J: TRBJ1-6; D: NA; size: NA; CDR3: CAGGAGSDSPLHF; DNA: TGTGCCGGGGGGGCAGGGTCTGATTCACCCCTCCACTTT
V: TRBV4-1; J: TRBJ1-5; D: NA; size: NA; CDR3: CASSQVNYRHLDSNQPQHF; DNA: TGCGCCAGCAGCCAAGTAAATTATAGACACCTCGATAGCAATCAGCCCCAGCATTTT
V: TRBV29-1; J: TRBJ1-2; D: TRBD1; size: NA; CDR3: CSVSPGGYGYTF; DNA: TGCAGCGTTTCCCCAGGGGGCTATGGCTACACCTTC
V: TRBV6-6; J: TRBJ2-3; D: NA; size: NA; CDR3: CASSVGAQGTQYF; DNA: TGTGCCAGCTCGGTCGGCGCCCAGGGTACGCAGTATTTT
V: TRBV6-1; J: TRBJ1-3; D: NA; size: NA; CDR3: CASLRAGRLNTIYF; DNA: TGTGCCAGCCTCCGAGCGGGCAGATTAAACACCATATATTTT
V: TRBV27; J: TRBJ2-2; D: NA; size: few; CDR3: CASSQQSGELFF; DNA: TGTGCCAGCAGTCAACAGTCCGGGGAGCTGTTTTTT
V: TRBV2; J: TRBJ2-3; D: NA; size: NA; CDR3: CASRRGRTQKGDTQYF; DNA: TGTGCCAGCAGGCGGGGTAGGACTCAAAAAGGGGATACGCAGTATTTT
V: TRBV6-1; J: TRBJ1-6; D: NA; size: NA; CDR3: CASSEGNPDNSPLHF; DNA: TGTGCCAGCAGTGAAGGCAATCCGGATAATTCACCCCTCCACTTT
V: TRBV6-6; J: TRBJ2-3; D: TRBD2; size: NA; CDR3: CASIELAGGHDTQYF; DNA: TGTGCCAGCATAGAGCTAGCGGGGGGGCACGATACGCAGTATTTT
V: TRBV9; J: TRBJ1-1; D: NA; size: NA; CDR3: CASSRRGGRGTEAFF; DNA: TGTGCCAGCAGCCGACGGGGGGGAAGGGGCACTGAAGCTTTCTTT
V: TRBV6-5; J: TRBJ1-4; D: NA; size: NA; CDR3: CASSYSRALANEKLFF; DNA: TGTGCCAGCAGTTACTCGAGGGCCCTGGCTAATGAAAAACTGTTTTTT
V: TRBV5-1; J: TRBJ1-5; D: TRBD1; size: few; CDR3: CASSLDGQDNQPQHF; DNA: TGCGCCAGCAGCTTGGATGGACAGGACAATCAGCCCCAGCATTTT
V: TRBV14; J: TRBJ2-1; D: TRBD2; size: NA; CDR3: CASSQGTSVYNEQFF; DNA: TGTGCCAGCAGCCAAGGGACTAGCGTGTACAATGAGCAGTTCTTC
V: TRBV10-3; J: TRBJ2-3; D: NA; size: NA; CDR3: CAIRGGGTDISTDTQYF; DNA: TGTGCCATCAGGGGTGGAGGGACAGACATTAGCACAGATACGCAGTATTTT
V: TRBV6-5; J: TRBJ1-1; D: NA; size: NA; CDR3: CASSSWGRGTEAFF; DNA: TGTGCCAGCAGTTCATGGGGGCGAGGGACTGAAGCTTTCTTT
V: TRBV5-4; J: TRBJ2-1; D: TRBD2; size: once; CDR3: CASSLDLLTSGSGEQFF; DNA: TGTGCCAGCAGCTTGGACTTGTTAACTAGCGGGAGTGGTGAGCAGTTCTTC
V: TRBV2; J: TRBJ2-7; D: NA; size: once; CDR3: CASTPRRAEYEQYF; DNA: TGTGCCAGCACCCCCCGGAGGGCCGAGTACGAGCAGTACTTC
V: TRBV5-1; J: TRBJ2-3; D: TRBD1; size: NA; CDR3: CASSLNPGTVPSTDTQYF; DNA: TGCGCCAGCAGCTTAAACCCGGGGACAGTACCTAGCACAGATACGCAGTATTTT
V: TRBV6-6; J: TRBJ2-1; D: TRBD2; size: few; CDR3: CASSLAGGRNNEQFF; DNA: TGTGCCAGCAGCCTAGCGGGGGGGCGGAACAATGAGCAGTTCTTC
V: TRBV5-1; J: TRBJ1-4; D: NA; size: NA; CDR3: CASSLGGSNEKLFF; DNA: TGCGCCAGCAGCTTGGGAGGGTCTAATGAAAAACTGTTTTTT
V: TRBV27; J: TRBJ1-5; D: NA; size: few; CDR3: CASSFRQGNQPQHF; DNA: TGTGCCAGCAGTTTTCGGCAGGGAAATCAGCCCCAGCATTTT
V: TRBV2; J: TRBJ1-1; D: NA; size: few; CDR3: CASRKEDRSTEAFF; DNA: TGTGCCAGCAGAAAAGAAGACAGGTCGACTGAAGCTTTCTTT
V: TRBV4-1; J: TRBJ2-1; D: NA; size: NA; CDR3: CASSQGTTYNEQFF; DNA: TGCGCCAGCAGCCAAGGTACAACCTACAATGAGCAGTTCTTC
V: TRBV2; J: TRBJ2-5; D: NA; size: NA; CDR3: CASSGQQETQYF; DNA: TGTGCCAGCAGCGGACAGCAAGAGACCCAGTACTTC
V: TRBV7-2; J: TRBJ2-3; D: TRBD1; size: NA; CDR3: CASSVGTGVSTDTQYF; DNA: TGTGCCAGCAGCGTCGGGACAGGGGTTTCCACAGATACGCAGTATTTT
V: TRBV28; J: TRBJ1-1; D: TRBD1; size: NA; CDR3: CASSSTRQGRTEAFF; DNA: TGTGCCAGCAGTTCAACCCGACAGGGAAGGACTGAAGCTTTCTTT
V: TRBV6-5; J: TRBJ2-7; D: NA; size: once; CDR3: CASFYNYEQYF; DNA: TGTGCCAGCTTCTATAACTACGAGCAGTACTTC
V: TRBV2; J: TRBJ1-2; D: TRBD1; size: NA; CDR3: CASSGQGAAGYTF; DNA: TGTGCCAGCAGTGGGCAGGGGGCGGCTGGCTACACCTTC
V: TRBV28; J: TRBJ1-5; D: TRBD1; size: NA; CDR3: CASSYRGSLQPQHF; DNA: TGTGCCAGCAGTTACAGGGGGAGTCTGCAGCCCCAGCATTTT
V: TRBV10-3; J: TRBJ2-5; D: TRBD2; size: NA; CDR3: CASATSGGAQETQYF; DNA: TGTGCCAGTGCGACTAGCGGGGGAGCACAAGAGACCCAGTACTTC
V: TRBV5-4; J: TRBJ2-7; D: TRBD2; size: NA; CDR3: CASRGGSSYEQYF; DNA: TGTGCCAGCAGGGGAGGGAGCTCCTACGAGCAGTACTTC
V: TRBV25-1; J: TRBJ2-5; D: TRBD1; size: NA; CDR3: CASSVTGAVETQYF; DNA: TGTGCCAGCAGTGTGACAGGGGCCGTAGAGACCCAGTACTTC
V: TRBV7-9; J: TRBJ1-2; D: NA; size: NA; CDR3: CASSPSPVTPGGYTF; DNA: TGTGCCAGCAGCCCTAGCCCTGTTACCCCCGGGGGCTACACCTTC
V: TRBV5-1; J: TRBJ1-2; D: NA; size: NA; CDR3: CASSLEAGDYGYTF; DNA: TGCGCCAGCAGCTTGGAGGCAGGGGACTATGGCTACACCTTC
V: TRBV6-6; J: TRBJ2-2; D: NA; size: NA; CDR3: CASSYQWESNTGELFF; DNA: TGTGCCAGCAGTTACCAGTGGGAGTCGAACACCGGGGAGCTGTTTTTT
V: TRBV28; J: TRBJ2-4; D: NA; size: NA; CDR3: CASSLSSKNIQYF; DNA: TGTGCCAGCAGTTTATCCAGCAAAAACATTCAGTACTTC